This T cell receptor (beta chain) was captured in a study of T cell responses to AZD1222 COVID-19 vaccine. Comments on this clone: Its antigen is undetermined.

Data came from immunoSEQ multiplex PCR; TCRdb stores just in-frame clones and leaves some out. This sample carries fewer than 180,000 clones, approximately 92% of them seen once, and the ten largest clones take under 4%. Study-wide results and limits: Spike-specific TCR breadth and depth both grew after two AZD1222 doses. At baseline, just a handful of AZD1222 recipients tested seropositive.

The sequence was collected from an adult who received the AZD1222 COVID-19 vaccine. The material was peripheral blood, obtained 28 days after the second AZD1222 dose.

CDR3 protein: CASSINNEQFF. DNA of the CDR3: TGCGCCAGCAGCATTAACAATGAGCAGTTCTTC. The rearrangement joins TRBV4-1 to TRBJ2-1, with D hard to call. V was pared by 5 bases and J by 5 bases, with 4 bases between. CDR1 and CDR2 (germline): MGHRA, YSYEKL. This CDR3 is built from 11 residues.